The 30 T cell receptor beta chains below come from one sample, sequenced in a study of tumor-infiltrating lymphocytes in primary liver carcinoma. Scientists recovered RNA and DNA together from roughly 20-30 mg of unsorted bulk tissue. The template, 450 to 650 ng total RNA, yielded TCR beta cDNA made with a constant-region primer. Three nested multiplex PCR rounds, a slightly modified ARM-PCR, produced the libraries for TCR beta. A C-beta reverse primer and TRBV1-TRBV30 forward primers served in each of the first two PCR rounds, at about 10 cycles apiece. TCRdb re-called the multiplex PCR reads through MiXCR, storing one row per CDR3 protein. Of roughly 22,000 distinct CDR3 sequences in the sample, 80% were seen once. Sequenced sample: liver tumor tissue from sampling region 2. Subset of the sample: tumor region T2, inferior pole. Every receptor here comes from a woman aged 30 to 39 with primary liver carcinoma and hepatitis B virus infection.

This clonotype was detected once. The junction differs from germline at one of its ends, possibly a read error. The V call is TRBV11-2, the J call TRBJ1-1, with D possibly TRBD1 on 5 matching bases. Germline CDR1 is SGHAT and CDR2 is FQNNGV. CDR3 length: 14 amino acids. The CDR3 sequence is CASRYTWGRAQAYF. CDR3 in DNA: TGTGCCAGCAGATATACATGGGGGAGGGCTCAAGCTTACTTT.

The rearrangement joins TRBV5-5 to TRBJ1-6; the D is unclear. There are 14 residues in the CDR3. Per germline, CDR1 SGHKS and CDR2 YYEKEE (reference sequence). The CDR3 DNA reads as TGTGTCACCAGCTTGGACGCCAGTAATTCACCCCTCCACTTT. Its translation is CVTSLDASNSPLHF. The entire variable domain, with the rest obtained from reference TRBV5-5 and TRBJ1-6, is as follows: DAGVTQSPTHLIKTRGQQVTLRCSPISGHKSVSWYQQVLGQGPQFIFQYYEKEERGRGNFPDRFSARQFPNYSSELNVNALLLGDSALYLCVTSLDASNSPLHFGNGTRLTVT.

The sample holds many counts of this clonotype. This chain joins TRBV5-1 and TRBJ2-7; 7 bases fit TRBD1. After removal of 10 bases from V and 1 base from J, the junction contained 17 bases not matched to a gene. Per the germline V gene, CDR1 is SGHRS and CDR2 is YFSETQ. The CDR3 has 16 amino acids. The CDR3: CAGSLGHRDSSYEQYF. The CDR3, as DNA: TGCGCCGGTAGCTTGGGACACCGGGACAGTTCCTACGAGCAGTACTTC. Supplemented by reference TRBV5-1 and TRBJ2-7, the full variable domain reads KAGVTQTPRYLIKTRGQQVTLSCSPISGHRSVSWYQQTPGQGLQFLFEYFSETQRNKGNFPGRFSGRQFSNSRSEMNVSTLELGDSALYLCAGSLGHRDSSYEQYFGPGTRLTVT.

This chain links TRBV28 with TRBJ2-5; 11 bases are a match to TRBD2. This CDR3 spans 16 amino acids. Trimming removed 11 bases from V and 0 bases from J; junction bases left unmatched: 11. Germline CDR1 and CDR2: MDHEN and SYDVKM. For the CDR3, the DNA is TGTGCCGACAGTTGGGGACTAGCGGACGACCAAGAGACCCAGTACTTC. Its protein is CADSWGLADDQETQYF.

Note on this clonotype: The junction differs from germline at one of its ends, possibly a read error. This sequence joins TRBV4-3 and TRBJ2-1; D is unresolved. The CDR3 loop spans 15 amino acids. CDR1 and CDR2 from the germline V gene are LGHNA and YSLEER. The CDR3 reads CVSSQGMKGPGEQFF. DNA for the CDR3: TGTGTCAGCAGCCAAGGCATGAAAGGGCCCGGTGAGCAGTTCTTC.

The chain is built from TRBV7-8 and TRBJ2-1; 8 bases agree with TRBD2. The CDR3 has 16 residues. The V and J ends lost 4 bases and 5 bases, in that order; junction bases with no gene match: 10. Looked up from germline, CDR1 is SGHVS and CDR2 is FQNEAQ. CDR3 in amino acids: CASSSIPGLVDNEQFF. DNA for the CDR3: TGTGCCAGCAGCTCAATCCCGGGACTAGTGGACAATGAGCAGTTCTTC.

To note about this clonotype: Since no conserved phenylalanine or tryptophan closes the CDR3, a read error is the likely cause. V and J are TRBV11-2 and TRBJ1-4; the D gene is possibly TRBD1 (5 bases). The CDR3 consists of 12 residues. The germline CDR1 and CDR2 sequences are SGHAT and FQNNGV. V lost 6 bases to trimming and J lost 10 bases, with 12 bases between them. CDR3 residues: CASSPRGGKLFV. The CDR3 DNA sequence: TGTGCCAGCAGTCCCCGGGGGGGAAAACTGTTTGTT.

In regard to this clonotype: As the CDR3 is not closed by the conserved phenylalanine or tryptophan, this likely results from a read error. CDR3 DNA: TGTGCCAGCAGTCCGCGGATAAGGTTCACCGGGGAGCTGTTTCTT. Its translation: CASSPRIRFTGELFL. V is TRBV6-5 and J is TRBJ2-2; D is unresolved. The CDR3 has 15 amino acids. V was clipped by 5 bases and J by 4 bases, with 14 bases between them. The germline V gene has CDR1 MNHEY and CDR2 SVGAGI.

Note on this clonotype: The junction departs from the called germline gene at one end, perhaps through a read error. The V and J genes are TRBV11-2 and TRBJ1-5; unclear D gene. The CDR3 totals 15 residues. CDR1 and CDR2 from the germline V gene are SGHAT and FQNNGV. CDR3 protein: CASSLEHSPLQPQHF. Written as DNA, the CDR3 is TGTGCCAGCAGCTTAGAGCACTCCCCGTTACAGCCCCAACATTTT.

Points on this clonotype: At one end, the junction sequence differs from germline, possibly due to a read error. The chain combines TRBV2 with TRBJ1-1; D remains unclear. This CDR3 has 13 amino acids. Germline V gene sequence: CDR1 SNHLY, CDR2 FYNNEI. The CDR3 sequence: CPSRTDLNTEAFF. The DNA for the CDR3 is TGTCCCAGCAGGACGGATTTGAACACTGAAGCTTTCTTT.

Points on this clonotype: Lacking the conserved final phenylalanine or tryptophan, this CDR3 likely reflects a read error. The chain has TRBV7-8 and TRBJ2-7; 7 nucleotides agree with TRBD2. The germline gives CDR1 SGHVS, CDR2 FQNEAQ. CDR3 size: 12 residues. In DNA, the CDR3 is TGTGCAAGCAGCTTCGGACTAGGCGAGCAGTACCTC. Encoded protein: CASSFGLGEQYL.

This clonotype was seen many times. The V and J genes are TRBV24-1 and TRBJ2-5; D is possibly TRBD1 (6 bases). V shed 2 bases and J shed 7 bases, with 13 bases lying between them. The CDR3 totals 14 residues. Germline V CDR1 and CDR2: KGHDR, SFDVKD. As DNA, the CDR3 is TGTGCCACCAGTGATTCCTCAGGGGTATGGACCCAGTACTTC. Translating gives CATSDSSGVWTQYF.

A remark on this clonotype: Sequence at one end of the junction differs from germline and may be a read error. The V and J genes are TRBV6-5 and TRBJ2-5, with TRBD1 identical over 10 bases. The CDR3 contains 13 residues. Germline assignment: CDR1 MNHEY and CDR2 SVGAGI. The CDR3 DNA reads TGTGCCAGGAGTATCGACAGGGGGCTGACCCAGTATTTC. It yields the protein CARSIDRGLTQYF.

In this sample, this clonotype turned up once. The rearrangement joins TRBV6-5 to TRBJ2-5; 8 positions agree with TRBD1. CDR1 is MNHEY and CDR2 is SVGAGI in the germline V gene. The CDR3 totals 13 residues. CDR3 protein: CVSITDRGLTQYF. The CDR3 nucleotides read TGTGTCAGTATTACCGACAGGGGTCTGACCCAGTACTTC.

This clonotype was observed a few times. The chain links TRBV6-5 to TRBJ2-2, with unresolved D. Looked up from germline, CDR1 is MNHEY and CDR2 is SVGAGI. Trimming stripped 7 bases from V and 4 bases from J, with 16 bases between. This CDR3 has 15 residues. The CDR3 DNA sequence: TGTGCCAGCACTCCGCGTACACGGTTCACCGGGGAGCTGTTTTTT. Its translation: CASTPRTRFTGELFF.

CDR3 DNA: TGTGCCAGCAGCCAAGCAGGGGACAGGAACACCATATATTTT. This codes for CASSQAGDRNTIYF. The chain employs TRBV12-3 or TRBV12-4 and TRBJ1-3; 8 nucleotides align to TRBD1. The J segment lost 7 bases and the V segment lost 6 bases, leaving 8 bases of the junction unmatched. This CDR3 contains 14 residues.

In regard to this clonotype: One base away lies a much larger clone, so this may be a sequencing read error. This chain connects TRBV18 to TRBJ2-1, with D perhaps matching TRBD2 (5 bases). Germline V gene lookup returns CDR1 KGHSH and CDR2 LQKENI. The CDR3 loop spans 16 amino acids. In DNA, the CDR3 is TGTGCCAGCTCACCACCATTAGCGAGAGGGCTCGATGAGCTGTTCTTC. Protein: CASSPPLARGLDELFF.

The gene calls are TRBV12-3 or TRBV12-4 and TRBJ2-3; tentatively, D is TRBD1 (5 bases). The length of the CDR3 is 14 residues. The germline V and J ends were trimmed by 6 bases and 3 bases, with 13 bases remaining between them. Here the CDR3 DNA reads TGTGCCAGCAGGATGGGTGGGGCTACAGATACGCAGTATTTT. As protein: CASRMGGATDTQYF.

V is TRBV11-3 and J is TRBJ2-1; D assignment may be TRBD1 or TRBD2 (5 bases each). The CDR3 runs to 15 residues. Germline V CDR1 and CDR2: SGHNT, YENEEA. Here the CDR3 reads CAYRFGARSYNEQFF. The CDR3 DNA follows: TGTGCTTACAGATTCGGGGCCCGCTCCTACAATGAGCAGTTCTTC.

This chain uses TRBV11-1 with TRBJ2-2, with D perhaps matching TRBD2 (6 bases). Germline V CDR1 and CDR2: SGHAT, FQDESV (reference sequence). CDR3 size: 16 residues. V lost 0 bases to trimming and J lost 0 bases, with 8 bases between them. The CDR3 is CASSLAGGTNTGELFF. As DNA, the CDR3 is TGTGCCAGCAGCTTAGCGGGGGGTACGAACACCGGGGAGCTGTTTTTT.

Notes on this clonotype: A read error may account for a junction end that differs from germline. The genes are TRBV7-9 and TRBJ2-7; tentative D call: TRBD1 (6 bases). The CDR3 consists of 10 residues. Germline V gene data show CDR1 as SEHNR and CDR2 as FQNEAQ (reference sequence). CDR3 amino acids: CAKSLTGLNF. In DNA form, the CDR3 reads TGTGCCAAGAGCTTAACAGGGCTGAACTTC. The full variable domain, in which reference TRBV7-9 and TRBJ2-7 provide the parts outside the CDR3, is DTGVSQNPRHKITKRGQNVTFRCDPISEHNRLYWYRQTLGQGPEFLTYFQNEAQLEKSRLLSDRFSAERPKGSFSTLEIQRTEQGDSAMYLCAKSLTGLNFGPGTRLTVT.

The chain joins TRBV19 to TRBJ2-1; D is possibly TRBD2 (5 bases). The germline V gene has CDR1 LNHDA and CDR2 SQIVND (reference sequence). Deletions cut 5 bases from V and 5 bases from J, with 16 bases between. This CDR3 region has 15 residues. CDR3 sequence (DNA): TGTGCCAGTAGTGCCGGGATTCTCACCCACAATGAGCAGTTCTTC. Amino acids: CASSAGILTHNEQFF.

As concerns this clonotype: Germline is not matched at one junction end, which may reflect a read error. The chain couples TRBV6-2 or TRBV6-3 to TRBJ2-5; D is undetermined. There are 13 residues in the CDR3. Germline CDR1 is MNHEY and CDR2 is SVGEGT. CDR3 DNA: TGTGCCAGCGGTTACCCGACTCATCTGAGCCAGTACTTC. Amino acid sequence: CASGYPTHLSQYF.

Turning to this clonotype: Germline is not matched at one junction end, which may reflect a read error. The chain recombines TRBV6-5 with TRBJ2-7, with 14 bases matching TRBD2. The CDR3 is made up of 17 amino acids. CDR1 and CDR2 (germline): MNHEY, SVGAGI. CDR3 sequence: CASSLVGTSGSSYEQYF. The DNA for the CDR3 is TGTGCCAGCAGCCTCGTCGGGACTAGCGGGAGCTCCTATGAGCAGTACTTC.

Notes on this clonotype: One end of the junction varies from germline; a read error may be responsible. V is TRBV4-3 and J is TRBJ1-2; D is possibly TRBD1 (5 bases). CDR3 length: 14 amino acids. The germline V gene encodes CDR1 LGHNA and CDR2 YSLEER. The CDR3 loop is CASCAELDIYGYTF. DNA for the CDR3: TGCGCCAGCTGCGCTGAGTTGGACATCTATGGGTACACCTTC.

Remarks on this clonotype: This clone may be a read error of a much larger clone one base away. The V call is TRBV20-1, the J call TRBJ2-7; TRBD1 agrees at 9 bases. This CDR3 has 14 amino acids. The germline CDR1 and CDR2 sequences are DFQATT and SNEGSKA (reference sequence). DNA of the CDR3: TGCAGTGCTGACCGGGACAGGGACTCCTACGAGCGGTACTTC. Protein: CSADRDRDSYERYF.

On this clonotype: One junction end disagrees with the germline gene, perhaps due to a read error. The chain employs TRBV7-8 and TRBJ2-3, with 10 bases aligning to TRBD2. The CDR3 spans 16 residues. CDR1 SGHVS and CDR2 FQNEAQ come from the germline V gene. The CDR3 spells CASNLGAGGAGNTQYF. The DNA of the CDR3 is TGTGCCAGCAACTTAGGAGCGGGAGGGGCTGGTAATACGCAGTATTTT.

A note on this clonotype: The CDR3 ends on some other residue instead of the conserved phenylalanine or tryptophan, so this is likely a read error. The chain joins TRBV5-1 to TRBJ1-1; D uncertain. Germline-derived CDR1 and CDR2 are SGHRS and YFSETQ. This CDR3 region has 13 residues. CDR3 amino acids: CACSPEGNTEAFL. As DNA, the CDR3 is TGCGCCTGCAGCCCCGAGGGGAACACTGAAGCTTTCTTA.

At least ten counts were recorded for this clonotype. CDR3: CAISESMAGVYNEQFF. The DNA of the CDR3 is TGTGCCATCAGTGAGTCGATGGCGGGAGTCTACAATGAGCAGTTCTTC. This chain links TRBV10-3 with TRBJ2-1; 7 nucleotides match TRBD2. The CDR3 consists of 16 residues. V lost 0 bases and J lost 3; bases outside the gene matches: 5. The germline V gene encodes CDR1 ENHRY and CDR2 SYGVKD.

A remark on this clonotype: Sequence at one end of the junction differs from germline and may be a read error. CDR3 loop: CASIQDLPGSYEQNF. CDR3 in DNA: TGCGCCAGCATCCAAGATCTTCCAGGGTCCTACGAGCAGAACTTC. V and J are TRBV4-3 and TRBJ2-7; D is perhaps TRBD1 (5 bases). This CDR3 is 15 amino acids long. The germline gives CDR1 LGHNA, CDR2 YSLEER.